This is a list of T cell receptor beta chains from one sample in a study of cytomegalovirus exposure and HLA in healthy donors. Assay: immunoSEQ multiplex PCR; the TCRdb copy retains only in-frame clones and omits some. The table shows under 110,000 clones, with 60% to 75% occurring only once. Material: PBMCs. The source is a male donor in good health and CMV-seropositive. Both conserved end residues are part of each CDR3. A D gene is named only where the DNA matches it firmly. A row's size may be missing; if present it is once, few, many or a size class.

v_gene: TRBV4-1; d_gene: .; j_gene: TRBJ1-2; len: 18; abundance: .; CDR3nt: TGCGCCAGCAGCCAAGAGGGGAGCGGGGGCCCATGGGGCTATGGCTACACCTTC; CDR3aa: CASSQEGSGGPWGYGYTF
v_gene: TRBV7-2; d_gene: .; j_gene: TRBJ1-2; len: 15; abundance: .; CDR3nt: TGTGCCAGCAGCCAGGAACAAGCCCCGTATCTGGACTACACCTTC; CDR3aa: CASSQEQAPYLDYTF
v_gene: TRBV7-9; d_gene: .; j_gene: TRBJ2-7; len: 15; abundance: .; CDR3nt: TGTGCCAGCAGCCCCATTAGGGGGTCCCCCTACGAGCAGTACTTC; CDR3aa: CASSPIRGSPYEQYF
v_gene: TRBV29-1; d_gene: TRBD2; j_gene: TRBJ2-3; len: 13; abundance: .; CDR3nt: TGCAGCGCCTCGACTAGCGGGACAGATACGCAGTATTTT; CDR3aa: CSASTSGTDTQYF
v_gene: TRBV5-1; d_gene: .; j_gene: TRBJ1-1; len: 14; abundance: .; CDR3nt: TGCGCCAGCAGCTTGGCCTATGGGAACACTGAAGCTTTCTTT; CDR3aa: CASSLAYGNTEAFF
v_gene: TRBV5-1; d_gene: .; j_gene: TRBJ1-6; len: 14; abundance: .; CDR3nt: TGCGCCAGCAGCTTGGACAGCTATAATTCACCCCTCCACTTT; CDR3aa: CASSLDSYNSPLHF
v_gene: TRBV5-1; d_gene: .; j_gene: TRBJ2-7; len: 15; abundance: .; CDR3nt: TGCGCCAGCAGAGAGGGTGGGCTAGTCCCGTACGAGCAGTACTTC; CDR3aa: CASREGGLVPYEQYF
v_gene: TRBV12-5; d_gene: .; j_gene: TRBJ1-1; len: 12; abundance: .; CDR3nt: TGTGCTAGTGGTTTCGGGGACTCTGAAGCTTTCTTT; CDR3aa: CASGFGDSEAFF
v_gene: TRBV7-9; d_gene: .; j_gene: TRBJ1-1; len: 17; abundance: .; CDR3nt: TGTGCCAGCAGCCCCCCCTTGGGGAGGGGAGATGGCACTGAAGCTTTCTTT; CDR3aa: CASSPPLGRGDGTEAFF
v_gene: TRBV4-2; d_gene: TRBD2; j_gene: TRBJ2-3; len: 15; abundance: few; CDR3nt: TGTGCCAGCAGCCAACGAGCGGGGGAGTCGGATACGCAGTATTTT; CDR3aa: CASSQRAGESDTQYF
v_gene: TRBV7-2; d_gene: TRBD1; j_gene: TRBJ2-7; len: 14; abundance: .; CDR3nt: TGTGCCAGCAGCTTGTTCAGGGGGCATGACGAGCAGTACTTC; CDR3aa: CASSLFRGHDEQYF
v_gene: TRBV30; d_gene: .; j_gene: TRBJ1-2; len: 11; abundance: .; CDR3nt: TGTGCCTGGAGTGAGGGGGTGGGCTATACCTTC; CDR3aa: CAWSEGVGYTF
v_gene: TRBV5-6; d_gene: .; j_gene: TRBJ1-5; len: 14; abundance: .; CDR3nt: TGTGCCAGCAGCCCGGGAGTTAGCAATCAGCCCCAGCATTTT; CDR3aa: CASSPGVSNQPQHF
v_gene: TRBV7-9; d_gene: .; j_gene: TRBJ1-3; len: 16; abundance: .; CDR3nt: TGTGCCAGCAGCTTAGAAGGCAGGGTGGCTGGAAACACCATATATTTT; CDR3aa: CASSLEGRVAGNTIYF
v_gene: TRBV5-1; d_gene: TRBD2; j_gene: TRBJ2-3; len: 15; abundance: .; CDR3nt: TGCGCCAGCAGCTTTACTAGCGGGGGGCCTTATACGCAGTATTTT; CDR3aa: CASSFTSGGPYTQYF
v_gene: TRBV7-3; d_gene: .; j_gene: TRBJ2-6; len: 19; abundance: few; CDR3nt: TGTGCCAGCAGCCCCGCACTAGGCGTTCTAAGCTCTGGGGCCAACGTCCTGACTTTC; CDR3aa: CASSPALGVLSSGANVLTF
v_gene: TRBV29-1; d_gene: TRBD1; j_gene: TRBJ1-1; len: 14; abundance: .; CDR3nt: TGCAGCGTCACGAGAACAGGGGGGAACACTGAAGCTTTCTTT; CDR3aa: CSVTRTGGNTEAFF
v_gene: TRBV7-2; d_gene: TRBD1; j_gene: TRBJ2-2; len: 16; abundance: .; CDR3nt: TGTGCCAGCAGCTCCGGGACAGTTCGGAGTACCGGGGAGCTGTTTTTT; CDR3aa: CASSSGTVRSTGELFF
v_gene: TRBV2; d_gene: .; j_gene: TRBJ2-5; len: 14; abundance: .; CDR3nt: TGTGCCAGCAGCCGGACGGGGATCCAAGAGACCCAGTACTTC; CDR3aa: CASSRTGIQETQYF
v_gene: TRBV7-7; d_gene: TRBD2; j_gene: TRBJ2-3; len: 20; abundance: .; CDR3nt: TGTGCTAGCAGCGTAGGAACCGGGACTAGCGGGGCCTGGATCACAGATACGCAGTATTTT; CDR3aa: CASSVGTGTSGAWITDTQYF